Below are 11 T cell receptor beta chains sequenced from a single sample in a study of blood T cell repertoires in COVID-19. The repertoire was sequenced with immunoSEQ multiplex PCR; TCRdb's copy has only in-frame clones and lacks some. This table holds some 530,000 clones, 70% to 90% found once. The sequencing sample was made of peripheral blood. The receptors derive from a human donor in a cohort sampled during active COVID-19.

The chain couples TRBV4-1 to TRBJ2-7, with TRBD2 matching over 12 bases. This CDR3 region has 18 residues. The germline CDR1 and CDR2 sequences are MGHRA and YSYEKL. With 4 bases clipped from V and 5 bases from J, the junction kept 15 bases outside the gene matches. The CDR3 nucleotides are TGCGCCAGCAGCCCCAGACGACAGCTGACTAGCGGGAGCCACGAGCAGTACTTC. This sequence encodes CASSPRRQLTSGSHEQYF.

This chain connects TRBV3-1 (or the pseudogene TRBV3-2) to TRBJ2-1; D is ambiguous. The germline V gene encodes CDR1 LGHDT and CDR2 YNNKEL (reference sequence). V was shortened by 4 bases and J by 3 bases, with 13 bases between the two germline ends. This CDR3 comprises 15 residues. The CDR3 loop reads CASSRSRGYYNEQFF. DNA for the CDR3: TGTGCCAGCAGCCGAAGTAGAGGTTACTACAATGAGCAGTTCTTC.

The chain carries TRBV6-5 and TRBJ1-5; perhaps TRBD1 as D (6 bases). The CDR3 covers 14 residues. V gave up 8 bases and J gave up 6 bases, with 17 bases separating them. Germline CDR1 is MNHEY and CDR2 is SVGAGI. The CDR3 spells CASQGMGLGQPQHF. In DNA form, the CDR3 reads TGTGCCAGCCAGGGGATGGGTCTGGGTCAGCCCCAGCATTTT.

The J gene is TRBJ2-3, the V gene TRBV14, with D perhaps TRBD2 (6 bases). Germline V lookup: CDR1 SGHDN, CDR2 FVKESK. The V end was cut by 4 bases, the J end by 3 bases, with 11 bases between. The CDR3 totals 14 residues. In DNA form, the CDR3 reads TGTGCCAGCAGCCGGGGACTGGGGACAGATACGCAGTATTTT. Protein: CASSRGLGTDTQYF. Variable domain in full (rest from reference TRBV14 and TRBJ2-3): EAGVTQFPSHSVIEKGQTVTLRCDPISGHDNLYWYRRVMGKEIKFLLHFVKESKQDESGMPNNRFLAERTGGTYSTLKVQPAELEDSGVYFCASSRGLGTDTQYFGPGTRLTVL.

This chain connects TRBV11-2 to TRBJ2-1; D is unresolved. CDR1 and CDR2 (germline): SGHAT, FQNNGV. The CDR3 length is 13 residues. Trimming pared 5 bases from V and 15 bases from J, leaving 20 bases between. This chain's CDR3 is CASSHKEESIRFF. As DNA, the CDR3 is TGTGCCAGCAGCCATAAAGAGGAAAGCATTCGGTTCTTC.

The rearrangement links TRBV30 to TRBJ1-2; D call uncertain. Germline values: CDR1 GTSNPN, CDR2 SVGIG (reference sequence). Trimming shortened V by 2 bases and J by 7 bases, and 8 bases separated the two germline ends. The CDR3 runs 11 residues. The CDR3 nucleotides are TGTGCCTGGAGTTCCGGGGTTGGCTACACCTTC. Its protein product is CAWSSGVGYTF.

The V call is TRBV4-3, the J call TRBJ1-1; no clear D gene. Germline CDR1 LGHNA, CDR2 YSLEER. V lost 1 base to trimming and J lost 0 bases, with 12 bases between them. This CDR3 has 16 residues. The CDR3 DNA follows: TGCGCCAGCAGCCAAGTCGCCCTGGGCGTGAACACTGAAGCTTTCTTT. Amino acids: CASSQVALGVNTEAFF.

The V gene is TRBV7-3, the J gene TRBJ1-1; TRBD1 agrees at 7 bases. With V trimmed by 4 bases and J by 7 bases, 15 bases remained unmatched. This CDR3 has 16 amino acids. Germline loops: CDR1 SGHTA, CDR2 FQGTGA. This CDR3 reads CASSSPGQTPRGEAFF. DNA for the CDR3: TGTGCCAGCAGCTCTCCGGGACAGACTCCACGGGGTGAAGCTTTCTTT.

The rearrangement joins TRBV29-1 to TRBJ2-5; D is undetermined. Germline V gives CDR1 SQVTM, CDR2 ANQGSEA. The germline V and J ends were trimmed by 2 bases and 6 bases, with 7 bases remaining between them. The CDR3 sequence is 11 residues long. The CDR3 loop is CSVEPEKTQYF. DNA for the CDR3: TGCAGCGTTGAACCCGAGAAGACCCAGTACTTC.

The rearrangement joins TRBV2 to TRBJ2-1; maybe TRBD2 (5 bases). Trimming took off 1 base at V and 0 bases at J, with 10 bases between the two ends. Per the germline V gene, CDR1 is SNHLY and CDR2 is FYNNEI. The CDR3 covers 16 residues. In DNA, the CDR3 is TGTGCCAGCAGTGAAGGTCTAGCTGCCTCCTACAATGAGCAGTTCTTC. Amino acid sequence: CASSEGLAASYNEQFF.

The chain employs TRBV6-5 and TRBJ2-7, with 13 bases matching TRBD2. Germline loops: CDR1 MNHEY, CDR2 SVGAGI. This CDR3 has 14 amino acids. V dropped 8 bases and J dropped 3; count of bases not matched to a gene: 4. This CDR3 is CASHGLAGDYEQYF. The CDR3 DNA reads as TGTGCCAGCCATGGACTAGCGGGAGACTACGAGCAGTACTTC.